The rows below give T cell receptor beta chains drawn from one sample of a study of T cell repertoires in cytomegalovirus infection. The antigens these receptors bind are not known. TCRdb re-called the reads through MiXCR, storing one row per CDR3 protein. Of some 800,000 distinct CDR3 sequences listed, approximately 32% are singletons. This specimen consisted of cultured CD8+ T cells from PBMCs, obtained from culture after CMV antigen stimulation. The receptor source for this set is a human donor in good health (CMV status not recorded). Some clones in this sample may be carry-over from other donors' samples. CDR3s include the opening cysteine and the closing phenylalanine or tryptophan. The D gene is left open where the match is weak. Clone sizes are given selectively: once, few, many, or a class where the clone is expanded.

J gene: TRBJ2-5; D gene: NA; clone size: few; V gene: TRBV6-6; CDR3 protein: CASSSLARLETQYF; CDR3 DNA: TGTGCCAGCAGTTCTCTTGCCCGGTTAGAGACCCAGTACTTC
J gene: TRBJ2-1; D gene: NA; clone size: once; V gene: TRBV11-2; CDR3 protein: CASSLGLVGPYNEQFF; CDR3 DNA: TGTGCCAGCAGCTTAGGACTAGTGGGGCCCTACAATGAGCAGTTCTTC
J gene: TRBJ2-1; D gene: NA; clone size: NA; V gene: TRBV7-6; CDR3 protein: CASVEENEQFF; CDR3 DNA: TGTGCCAGCGTTGAAGAAAATGAGCAGTTCTTC
J gene: TRBJ2-6; D gene: NA; clone size: few; V gene: TRBV2; CDR3 protein: CASLGRGLNGANVLTF; CDR3 DNA: TGTGCCAGCCTCGGGCGAGGTCTTAATGGGGCCAACGTCCTGACTTTC
J gene: TRBJ2-2; D gene: NA; clone size: few; V gene: TRBV28; CDR3 protein: CASSPGHTIFLNTGELFF; CDR3 DNA: TGTGCCAGCAGTCCGGGACACACCATATTCCTGAACACCGGGGAGCTGTTTTTT
J gene: TRBJ1-1; D gene: TRBD1; clone size: many; V gene: TRBV6-2/TRBV6-3; CDR3 protein: CASTGQGDTEAFF; CDR3 DNA: TGTGCCAGCACCGGACAGGGAGACACTGAAGCTTTCTTT
J gene: TRBJ1-1; D gene: NA; clone size: NA; V gene: TRBV9; CDR3 protein: CASSASGVPNTEAFF; CDR3 DNA: TGTGCCAGCAGCGCATCAGGTGTCCCCAACACTGAAGCTTTCTTT
J gene: TRBJ1-6; D gene: NA; clone size: NA; V gene: TRBV25-1; CDR3 protein: CASSPYARGGHSPLHF; CDR3 DNA: TGTGCCAGCAGTCCCTACGCGAGGGGCGGCCATTCACCCCTCCACTTT
J gene: TRBJ2-1; D gene: NA; clone size: NA; V gene: TRBV10-3; CDR3 protein: CAISERGVEEQFF; CDR3 DNA: TGTGCCATCAGTGAACGAGGGGTCGAAGAGCAGTTCTTC
J gene: TRBJ2-5; D gene: NA; clone size: many; V gene: TRBV7-8; CDR3 protein: CASSLGPRGTQYF; CDR3 DNA: TGTGCCAGCAGCTTAGGTCCTCGGGGAACCCAGTACTTC
J gene: TRBJ2-1; D gene: TRBD2; clone size: few; V gene: TRBV7-2; CDR3 protein: CASSLELAGGNLNEQFF; CDR3 DNA: TGTGCCAGCAGCTTAGAACTAGCGGGGGGTAATTTAAATGAGCAGTTCTTC
J gene: TRBJ1-1; D gene: NA; clone size: NA; V gene: TRBV29-1; CDR3 protein: CSVEDRLSNLNTEAFF; CDR3 DNA: TGCAGCGTTGAAGACAGGTTATCCAATTTGAACACTGAAGCTTTCTTT
J gene: TRBJ2-1; D gene: TRBD2; clone size: few; V gene: TRBV9; CDR3 protein: CASNPAGGFRNEQFF; CDR3 DNA: TGTGCCAGCAACCCTGCCGGGGGGTTCCGCAATGAGCAGTTCTTC
J gene: TRBJ2-1; D gene: TRBD1; clone size: NA; V gene: TRBV27; CDR3 protein: CASSSGQGVLEQFF; CDR3 DNA: TGTGCCAGCAGTTCGGGACAGGGGGTCCTTGAGCAGTTCTTC
J gene: TRBJ2-2; D gene: NA; clone size: NA; V gene: TRBV27; CDR3 protein: CASSLFSLNTGELFF; CDR3 DNA: TGTGCCAGCAGTTTATTCAGCTTGAACACCGGGGAGCTGTTTTTT
J gene: TRBJ2-2; D gene: TRBD1; clone size: many; V gene: TRBV7-6; CDR3 protein: CASSADRGLTGELFF; CDR3 DNA: TGTGCCAGCAGCGCGGACAGGGGGCTCACCGGGGAGCTGTTTTTT
J gene: TRBJ2-5; D gene: TRBD2; clone size: few; V gene: TRBV10-3; CDR3 protein: CAIRAGEYQETQYF; CDR3 DNA: TGTGCCATCCGCGCGGGGGAGTACCAAGAGACCCAGTACTTC
J gene: TRBJ1-5; D gene: TRBD1; clone size: NA; V gene: TRBV19; CDR3 protein: CASTSTGGQPQHF; CDR3 DNA: TGTGCCAGTACCTCGACAGGGGGACAGCCCCAGCATTTT
J gene: TRBJ1-1; D gene: NA; clone size: few; V gene: TRBV11-2; CDR3 protein: CASSLWREPEAFF; CDR3 DNA: TGTGCCAGCAGCTTATGGCGTGAACCTGAAGCTTTCTTT
J gene: TRBJ2-1; D gene: NA; clone size: few; V gene: TRBV5-1; CDR3 protein: CASSLEGNRKNEQFF; CDR3 DNA: TGCGCCAGCAGCTTGGAGGGGAACAGGAAGAATGAGCAGTTCTTC
J gene: TRBJ2-1; D gene: TRBD2; clone size: few; V gene: TRBV4-1; CDR3 protein: CASSQENSGLLSSYNEQFF; CDR3 DNA: TGCGCCAGCAGCCAGGAAAATAGCGGGCTTTTGAGCTCCTACAATGAGCAGTTCTTC
J gene: TRBJ1-1; D gene: TRBD1; clone size: NA; V gene: TRBV6-2/TRBV6-3; CDR3 protein: CASRSDRGALNTEAFF; CDR3 DNA: TGTGCCAGCAGGTCAGACAGGGGTGCTCTGAACACTGAAGCTTTCTTT
J gene: TRBJ2-1; D gene: TRBD2; clone size: NA; V gene: TRBV5-4; CDR3 protein: CASSFSAGGGNEQFF; CDR3 DNA: TGTGCCAGCAGCTTTTCAGCGGGGGGGGGTAATGAGCAGTTCTTC
J gene: TRBJ1-5; D gene: TRBD1; clone size: NA; V gene: TRBV28; CDR3 protein: CASRSRDRGNQPQHF; CDR3 DNA: TGTGCCAGCAGAAGCCGGGACAGGGGGAATCAGCCCCAGCATTTT
J gene: TRBJ2-2; D gene: NA; clone size: NA; V gene: TRBV20-1; CDR3 protein: CSAKRYTGELFF; CDR3 DNA: TGCAGTGCTAAGCGCTACACCGGGGAGCTGTTTTTT
J gene: TRBJ2-7; D gene: NA; clone size: NA; V gene: TRBV12-3/TRBV12-4; CDR3 protein: CASRLLGGALSYEQYF; CDR3 DNA: TGTGCCAGCAGACTCCTTGGCGGGGCGCTCTCCTACGAGCAGTACTTC
J gene: TRBJ2-7; D gene: NA; clone size: NA; V gene: TRBV12-3/TRBV12-4; CDR3 protein: CASSALDVGESYEQYF; CDR3 DNA: TGTGCCAGCAGTGCCCTGGATGTGGGAGAGTCCTACGAGCAGTACTTC
J gene: TRBJ1-3; D gene: TRBD1; clone size: NA; V gene: TRBV12-3/TRBV12-4; CDR3 protein: CASRLNKGAGNTIYF; CDR3 DNA: TGTGCCAGCAGACTGAATAAGGGGGCCGGAAACACCATATATTTT
J gene: TRBJ2-3; D gene: TRBD2; clone size: NA; V gene: TRBV6-5; CDR3 protein: CASSYRASGGTDTQYF; CDR3 DNA: TGTGCCAGCAGTTACAGGGCTAGCGGGGGGACAGATACGCAGTATTTT